The clone carrying this T cell receptor (beta chain) has only one observation. The antigen is unknown. This specimen comes from a study of shared clonotypes between healthy human individuals. Study conclusions and caveats: A reduction in generation probabilities was seen for non-shared clonotypes relative to those shared by all four donors.

Adult donors, all healthy and HIV-negative, had no recent acute infections or vaccinations. Trimming left V 3 bases short and J 4 bases short, with 10 bases between. The CDR3 is made up of 13 amino acids. Germline V gene data show CDR1 as KGHSH and CDR2 as LQKENI. At a deep level, the assay was run. TCRdb's copy holds only in-frame clones and misses some; the assay was immunoSEQ multiplex PCR. The profile shows about 2.4 million clones, 93% of them singletons. This receptor was obtained from a man younger than 35 in good health. Some clones in this sample may be carry-over from other donors' samples. The chain links TRBV18 to TRBJ2-7; D is ambiguous. The sequenced material came from naive CD4+ T cells from PBMCs. As to subset: CD45RA+ positively selected. CDR3 sequence (DNA): TGTGCCAGCTCACCGACGGACGGTTACGAGCAGTACTTC. Encoded protein: CASSPTDGYEQYF.